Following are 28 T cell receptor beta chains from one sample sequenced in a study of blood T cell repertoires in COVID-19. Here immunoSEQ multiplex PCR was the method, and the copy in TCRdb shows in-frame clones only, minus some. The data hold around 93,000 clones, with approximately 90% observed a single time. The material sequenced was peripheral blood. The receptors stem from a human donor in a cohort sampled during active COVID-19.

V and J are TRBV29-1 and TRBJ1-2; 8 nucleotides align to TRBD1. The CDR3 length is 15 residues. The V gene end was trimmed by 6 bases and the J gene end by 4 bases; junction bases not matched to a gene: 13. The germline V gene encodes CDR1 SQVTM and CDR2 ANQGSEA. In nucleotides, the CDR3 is TGCAGCGTCCCCTGGACAGGGAGAAACGCCTATGGCTACACCTTC. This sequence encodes CSVPWTGRNAYGYTF.

CDR3 protein: CASSLEIQENYEQYF. The DNA for the CDR3 is TGTGCCAGCAGCTTAGAAATACAGGAGAACTACGAGCAGTACTTC. This sequence joins TRBV11-2 and TRBJ2-7; D perhaps matches TRBD1 (5 bases). With 0 bases removed from V and 3 bases from J, the gap between germline ends came to 12 bases. Germline CDR1 is SGHAT and CDR2 is FQNNGV. This CDR3 spans 15 amino acids.

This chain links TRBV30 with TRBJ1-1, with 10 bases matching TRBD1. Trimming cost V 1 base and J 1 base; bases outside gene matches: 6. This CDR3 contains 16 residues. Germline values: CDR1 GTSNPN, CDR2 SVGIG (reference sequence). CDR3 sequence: CAWSAFRDRGNTEAFF. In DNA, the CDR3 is TGTGCCTGGAGTGCCTTCCGGGACAGGGGGAACACTGAAGCTTTCTTT.

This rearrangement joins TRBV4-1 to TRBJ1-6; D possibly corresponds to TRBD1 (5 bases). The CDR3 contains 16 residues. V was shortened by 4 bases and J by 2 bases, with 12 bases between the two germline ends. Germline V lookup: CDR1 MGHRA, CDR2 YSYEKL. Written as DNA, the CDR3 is TGCGCCAGCAGCCCCGACGACAGAGCCTATAATTCACCCCTCCACTTT. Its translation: CASSPDDRAYNSPLHF.

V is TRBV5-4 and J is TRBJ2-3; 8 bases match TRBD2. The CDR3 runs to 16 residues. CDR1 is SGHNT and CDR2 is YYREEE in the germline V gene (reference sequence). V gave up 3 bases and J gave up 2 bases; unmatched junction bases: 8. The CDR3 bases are TGTGCCAGCAGCTCAAAGCGGGGGAGACACACAGATACGCAGTATTTT. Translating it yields CASSSKRGRHTDTQYF.

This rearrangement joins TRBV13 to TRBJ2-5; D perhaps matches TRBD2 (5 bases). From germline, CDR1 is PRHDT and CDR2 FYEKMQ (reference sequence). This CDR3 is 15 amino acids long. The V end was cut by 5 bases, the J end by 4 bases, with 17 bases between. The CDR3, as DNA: TGTGCCAGCAGCACTTCGATTCTTGCGGGAGAGACCCAGTACTTC. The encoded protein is CASSTSILAGETQYF.

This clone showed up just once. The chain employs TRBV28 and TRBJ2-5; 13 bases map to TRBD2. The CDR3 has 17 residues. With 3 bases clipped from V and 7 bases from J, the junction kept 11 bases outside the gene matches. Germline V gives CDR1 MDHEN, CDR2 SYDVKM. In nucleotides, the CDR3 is TGTGCCAGCAGTTTTGGGAGTGGACTAGCGGGAGTTGGGACCCAGTACTTC. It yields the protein CASSFGSGLAGVGTQYF.

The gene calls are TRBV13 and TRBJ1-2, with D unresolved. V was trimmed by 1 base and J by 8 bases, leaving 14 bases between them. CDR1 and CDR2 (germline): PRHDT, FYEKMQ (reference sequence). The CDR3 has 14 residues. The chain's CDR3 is CASSLVSGSLGYTF. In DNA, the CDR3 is TGTGCCAGCAGCTTAGTTAGCGGGTCTCTGGGCTACACCTTC. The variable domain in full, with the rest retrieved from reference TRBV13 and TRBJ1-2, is AAGVIQSPRHLIKEKRETATLKCYPIPRHDTVYWYQQGPGQDPQFLISFYEKMQSDKGSIPDRFSAQQFSDYHSELNMSSLELGDSALYFCASSLVSGSLGYTFGSGTRLTVV.

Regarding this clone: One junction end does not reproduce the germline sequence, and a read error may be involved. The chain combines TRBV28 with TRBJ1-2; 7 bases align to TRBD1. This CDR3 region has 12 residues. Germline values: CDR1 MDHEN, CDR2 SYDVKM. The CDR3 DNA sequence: TGTGCCAGCAGTTTACCCGACAGGGCCAGCTACTTC. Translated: CASSLPDRASYF.

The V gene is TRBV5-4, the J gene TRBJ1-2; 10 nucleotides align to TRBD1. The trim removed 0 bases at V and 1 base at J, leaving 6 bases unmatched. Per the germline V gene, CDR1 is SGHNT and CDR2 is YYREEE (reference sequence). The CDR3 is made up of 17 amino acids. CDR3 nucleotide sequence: TGTGCCAGCAGCTTGGGGGGACAGGGGTTTTTTAACTATGGCTACACCTTC. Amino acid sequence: CASSLGGQGFFNYGYTF.

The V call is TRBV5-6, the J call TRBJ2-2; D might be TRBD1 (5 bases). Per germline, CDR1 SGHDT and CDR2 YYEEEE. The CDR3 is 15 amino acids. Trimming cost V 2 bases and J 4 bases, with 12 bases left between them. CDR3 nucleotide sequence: TGTGCCAGCAGCTTAGGGGCAGGACGCACCGGGGAGCTGTTTTTT. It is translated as CASSLGAGRTGELFF.

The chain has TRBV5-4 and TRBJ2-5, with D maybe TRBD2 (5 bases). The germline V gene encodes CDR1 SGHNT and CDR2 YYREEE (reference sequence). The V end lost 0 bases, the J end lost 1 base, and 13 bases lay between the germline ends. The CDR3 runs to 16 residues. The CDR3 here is CASSLVSRAVQETQYF. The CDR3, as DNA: TGTGCCAGCAGCTTGGTTTCGAGAGCGGTCCAAGAGACCCAGTACTTC.

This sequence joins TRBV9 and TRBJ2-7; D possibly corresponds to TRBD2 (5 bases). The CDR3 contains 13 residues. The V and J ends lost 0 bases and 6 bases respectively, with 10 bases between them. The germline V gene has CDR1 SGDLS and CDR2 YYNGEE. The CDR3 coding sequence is TGTGCCAGCAGCGTAGACCTGGGGAGCGAGCAGTACTTC. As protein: CASSVDLGSEQYF.

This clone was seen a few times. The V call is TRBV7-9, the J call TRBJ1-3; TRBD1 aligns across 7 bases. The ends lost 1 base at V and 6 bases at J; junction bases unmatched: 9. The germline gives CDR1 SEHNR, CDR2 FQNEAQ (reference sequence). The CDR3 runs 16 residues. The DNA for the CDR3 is TGTGCCAGCAGCTTAGTCCCGACAGGGAACCCAAACACCATATATTTT. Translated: CASSLVPTGNPNTIYF.

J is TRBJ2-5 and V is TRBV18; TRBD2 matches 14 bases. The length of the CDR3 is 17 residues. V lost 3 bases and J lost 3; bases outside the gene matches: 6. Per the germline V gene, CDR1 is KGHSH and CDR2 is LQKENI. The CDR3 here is CASSPLGLAGGKETQYF. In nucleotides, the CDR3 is TGTGCCAGCTCACCTCTCGGACTAGCGGGAGGAAAAGAGACCCAGTACTTC.

CDR3 sequence (DNA): TGTGCCAGCAGTGCTCCGGGACAGGGTGAGGGGGAGACCCAGTACTTC. This gives the protein CASSAPGQGEGETQYF. The chain combines TRBV25-1 with TRBJ2-5; 9 bases line up with TRBD1. The CDR3 loop spans 16 amino acids. J lost 5 bases, V lost 4 bases, and 11 bases had no gene match. Per the germline V gene, CDR1 is MGHDK and CDR2 is SYGVNS.

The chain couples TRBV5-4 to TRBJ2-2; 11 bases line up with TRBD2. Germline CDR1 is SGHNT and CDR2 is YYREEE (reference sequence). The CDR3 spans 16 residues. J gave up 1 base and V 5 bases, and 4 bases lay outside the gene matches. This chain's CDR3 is CASSTGTSGNTGELFF. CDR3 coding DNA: TGTGCCAGCAGTACCGGGACTAGCGGGAACACCGGGGAGCTGTTTTTT.

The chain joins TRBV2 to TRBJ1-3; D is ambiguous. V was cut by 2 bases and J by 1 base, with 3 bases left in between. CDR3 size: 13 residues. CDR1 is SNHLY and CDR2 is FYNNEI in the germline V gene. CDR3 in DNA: TGTGCCAGCAGTGAACTGTCTGGAAACACCATATATTTT. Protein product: CASSELSGNTIYF. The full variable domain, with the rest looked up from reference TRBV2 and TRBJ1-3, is EPEVTQTPSHQVTQMGQEVILRCVPISNHLYFYWYRQILGQKVEFLVSFYNNEISEKSEIFDDQFSVERPDGSNFTLKIRSTKLEDSAMYFCASSELSGNTIYFGEGSWLTVV.

Written as DNA, the CDR3 is TGTGCCAGCAGTTTGGGGGCAGGACACGGGGAGCTGTTTTTT. Its protein product is CASSLGAGHGELFF. The rearrangement uses TRBV28 and TRBJ2-2; weak D call: TRBD1 (6 bases). The CDR3 has 14 amino acids. V gave up 3 bases and J gave up 7 bases, with 12 bases separating them. The germline gives CDR1 MDHEN, CDR2 SYDVKM.

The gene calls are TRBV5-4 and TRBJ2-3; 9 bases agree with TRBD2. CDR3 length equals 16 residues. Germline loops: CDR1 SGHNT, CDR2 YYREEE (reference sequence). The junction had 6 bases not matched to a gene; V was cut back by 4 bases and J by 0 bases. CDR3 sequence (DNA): TGTGCCAGCAGCCGCGGGGGGGCCGGGAGCACAGATACGCAGTATTTT. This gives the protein CASSRGGAGSTDTQYF.

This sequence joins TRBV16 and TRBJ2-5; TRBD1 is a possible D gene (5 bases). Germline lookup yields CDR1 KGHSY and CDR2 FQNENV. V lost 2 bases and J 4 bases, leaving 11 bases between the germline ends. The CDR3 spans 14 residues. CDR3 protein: CASSQTGFGETQYF. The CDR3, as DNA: TGTGCCAGCAGCCAAACAGGTTTCGGAGAGACCCAGTACTTC.

CDR3 amino acids: CASSLAGSGYSPLHF. The CDR3 DNA reads TGCGCCAGCAGCTTGGCCGGCTCAGGCTATTCACCCCTCCACTTT. The chain combines TRBV5-1 with TRBJ1-6; D gene ambiguous. The CDR3 is 15 residues long. Trimming left V 0 bases short and J 8 bases short, with 12 bases between. Germline V gene data show CDR1 as SGHRS and CDR2 as YFSETQ.

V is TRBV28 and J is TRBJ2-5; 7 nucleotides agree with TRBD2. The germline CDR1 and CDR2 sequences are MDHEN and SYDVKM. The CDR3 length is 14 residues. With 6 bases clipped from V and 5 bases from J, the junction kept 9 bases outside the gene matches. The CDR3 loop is CASSLAGVRETQYF. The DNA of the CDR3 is TGTGCCAGCAGCCTTGCGGGGGTTCGGGAGACCCAGTACTTC.

The CDR3 protein is CASSLEVGAGTNEQFF. Here the CDR3 DNA reads TGTGCCAGCAGCTTAGAGGTTGGGGCAGGAACCAATGAGCAGTTCTTC. V usage is TRBV7-2 and J usage is TRBJ2-1; TRBD1 might be the D (5 bases). The V gene lost 1 base and the J gene lost 6 bases, with 16 bases spanning the gap. Per germline, CDR1 SGHTA and CDR2 FQGNSA. The CDR3 sequence is 16 residues long.

CDR3 region: CASSEDSYSPLHF. The CDR3 DNA is TGTGCCAGCAGCGAGGACAGTTATTCACCCCTCCACTTT. The J gene is TRBJ1-6, the V gene TRBV7-3, with TRBD1 as a possible D gene (6 bases). The CDR3 is 13 amino acids. The germline CDR1 and CDR2 sequences are SGHTA and FQGTGA. Trimming pared 5 bases from V and 8 bases from J, leaving 10 bases between.

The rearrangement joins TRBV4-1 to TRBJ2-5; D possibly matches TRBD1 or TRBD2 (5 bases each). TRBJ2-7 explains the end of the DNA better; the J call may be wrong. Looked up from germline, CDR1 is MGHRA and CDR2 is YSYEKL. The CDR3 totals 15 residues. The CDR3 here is CASSLKSSGGYEQYF. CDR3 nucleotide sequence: TGCGCCAGCAGCCTAAAATCCAGTGGGGGCTACGAGCAGTACTTC.

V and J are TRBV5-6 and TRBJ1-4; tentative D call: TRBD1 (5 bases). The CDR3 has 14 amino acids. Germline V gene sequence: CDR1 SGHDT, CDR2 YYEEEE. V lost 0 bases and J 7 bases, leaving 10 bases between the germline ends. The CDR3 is CASSLDRTSEKLFF. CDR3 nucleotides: TGTGCCAGCAGCTTGGACAGGACGTCTGAAAAACTGTTTTTT.

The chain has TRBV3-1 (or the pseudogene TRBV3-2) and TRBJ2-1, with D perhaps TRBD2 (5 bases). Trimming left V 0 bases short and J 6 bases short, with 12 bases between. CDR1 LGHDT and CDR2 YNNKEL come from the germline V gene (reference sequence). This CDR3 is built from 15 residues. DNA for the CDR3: TGTGCCAGCAGCCAAGAGGGTCTGAGGGTCAATGAGCAGTTCTTC. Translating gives CASSQEGLRVNEQFF.